The entry below gives a single T cell receptor beta chain sequence along with its context. Its specificity is not known. This entry is derived from a study of somatic mutations in cytotoxic T cells in rheumatoid arthritis. Study background: Each patient's diagnosis was followed right away by a blood draw (30 ml EDTA), before any treatment. Follow-up samples were collected during immunosuppressive therapy such as methotrexate, hydroxychloroquine and sulfasalazine. Certain V beta antibody-stained T-cell populations, V beta1+ cells sequenced for TCRB among them, were flow-sorted to nearly 100% purity. Study results and caveats: CD8+ clonality rose with age in rheumatoid arthritis patients, not healthy controls.

Germline lookup yields CDR1 MRHNA and CDR2 SNTAGT. Trimming at V came to 4 bases and at J to 1 base, leaving 0 bases not matched to a gene. CDR3 length: 14 residues. Method: immunoSEQ multiplex PCR; TCRdb's copy keeps in-frame clones and lacks some. The profile shows around 5,000 clones, about four fifths of them singletons. The sequences come from CD8+ T cells sorted from blood, collected at a follow-up visit. This receptor was identified in a middle-aged man with rheumatoid arthritis. J is TRBJ2-3 and V is TRBV6-4, with 9 positions matching TRBD1. The CDR3 region has the DNA TGTGCCAGCAGTGGGACAGGGGGCACAGATACGCAGTATTTT. Its translation is CASSGTGGTDTQYF.